This TCR beta chain was identified in a study of cytotoxic CD8 clonotypes in ibrutinib-treated CLL (dated by TCRdb to the early 2020s). Concerning the study at large: The cohort had 11 relapsed/refractory and around 16 treatment-naive patients; 17 to 18 were IGHV unmutated. The response samples were drawn at a median of approximately 12 months into treatment, with a range of about 6 to 40 months. Patients were still on ibrutinib when every remission and progressive disease sample was collected. Longitudinal samples were obtainable from about 30% of the roughly 90 participants in the trial. On average, each sample had hundreds of thousands of productive templates and around 100,000 productive rearrangements. Cryopreserved peripheral blood mononuclear cells were obtained prior to treatment, at the time of response, and at either disease progression or sustained remission. Partial responses were observed in about 25 patients and complete responses in 2; after a median follow-up of roughly 72 months, remission was maintained in 15 or so patients and progression was observed in approximately 12.

The goal of deep resolution MiSeq sequencing was a depth between 1 in 1 million and 1 in 200,000 T cells, and coverage averaged 10x per clonotype. TCR beta libraries were generated with the immunoSEQ hsTCRB Kit. The original pipeline was this. Data were analyzed with ImmunoSEQ Data Assistant and ImmunoSEQ Analyzer, with V, D and J genes assigned per IMGT definitions. Clonality, which ranges from 0 to 1, was calculated as one minus the normalized Shannon entropy of productive rearrangement frequencies. Public clonotype analysis was restricted to overrepresented clonotypes comprising at least 0.05% of each patient's repertoire. Approximately 13 age-matched healthy donor repertoires from immuneACCESS served as clonality controls. The source is immuneACCESS, and TCRdb retained only in-frame sequences with V and J called. Part of the clones is not carried over; for the studies checked, unresolved V genes explain less than half of this, and the remainder is unexplained. V, J and clone size are taken as reported in that table, and D and trimming were inferred from the DNA itself. The table for this sample lists around 97,000 clones; around 73% of them were counted only once. The ten top clones hold about 32% of the sample.

Summary of the overall study and its limitations: Clonality rose at ibrutinib response, remained stable during sustained remission, and dropped back toward baseline at progression. Lymph node repertoires were not examined, and the timing of sampling was not matched between patients in sustained remission and those whose disease progressed. Public clonotypes were rare and either shrank or stayed stable during treatment, and the rise in clonality at ibrutinib response reflected expansion of private clonotypes. Baseline clonality exceeded that of age-matched healthy donors and correlated strongly with circulating CD8+ T-cell counts.

The intended sense of this specimen's time point label: more than 10 months on ibrutinib. For TCR beta library preparation, around 2.2 micrograms of genomic DNA was extracted from cryopreserved PBMCs. High-throughput TCR beta sequencing was performed on longitudinal blood samples from CLL patients receiving ibrutinib monotherapy. Patients were enrolled in a phase 2 open-label single-center ibrutinib monotherapy trial. The CDR3 sequence holds 16 residues, the cysteine and phenylalanine included. Of all the DNA, just the CDR3 is kept, 48 bases in frame from base 1. From a lookup of the germline V gene, CDR1 and CDR2 are SGHVS and FQNEAQ. The trim is 4 bases for V and 7 bases for J, with a gap of 19 bases between the germline ends. About this clone: Its antigen is unknown. Base qualities are not provided; no much larger clone lies one nucleotide away.

The sequence derives from a human donor with chronic lymphocytic leukemia. Here the chain combines TRBV7-8 and TRBJ1-4; TRBD1 is perhaps the D gene, given 5 matching bases. The specimen comprised PBMCs, sampled after 12 months of ibrutinib treatment. The DNA is TGTGCCAGCAGCTCGCTAGAGGGGCTTCCGGGTGAAAAACTGTTTTTT. Its translation is CASSSLEGLPGEKLFF.